The 20 T cell receptor beta chains presented below share a single source sample, sequenced in a study of shared clonotypes between healthy human individuals. Libraries were prepared by immunoSEQ multiplex PCR; TCRdb keeps only in-frame clonotypes and omits some of them. Of just over 2,000,000 clones listed, roughly 95% are singletons. The sample taken for sequencing was naive CD4+ T cells sorted from blood. Subset given: CD45RA+ positively selected. The receptor source for this set is a man aged 18 to 35 in good health.

J is TRBJ1-5 and V is TRBV2, with 7 bases fitting TRBD1. In germline, CDR1 is SNHLY, CDR2 FYNNEI. J lost 4 bases, V lost 7 bases, and 10 bases had no gene match. This CDR3 has 15 amino acids. The CDR3 bases are TGTGCCAGCACCCCAGGGGGACAAAAGAATCAGCCCCAGCATTTT. This encodes CASTPGGQKNQPQHF.

CDR3 nucleotide sequence: TGCAGCGTTCTAGCGGGGGGTACCTACGAGCAGTACTTC. Residues: CSVLAGGTYEQYF. This sequence joins TRBV29-1 and TRBJ2-7; the match to TRBD2 covers 11 bases. This CDR3 is built from 13 residues. Germline loops: CDR1 SQVTM, CDR2 ANQGSEA. Germline trimming cut 5 bases from V and 2 bases from J; bases unmatched to any gene: 2.

The gene calls are TRBV11-2 and TRBJ2-7, with D perhaps given as TRBD1 or TRBD2 (5 bases each). Trimming stripped 1 base from V and 1 base from J, with 11 bases between. Germline V gives CDR1 SGHAT, CDR2 FQNNGV. The CDR3 has 15 amino acids. This CDR3 reads CASSLVGTMSYEQYF. CDR3 nucleotide sequence: TGTGCCAGCAGCTTAGTCGGGACGATGTCCTACGAGCAGTACTTC.

This sequence joins TRBV19 and TRBJ1-5; D call uncertain. CDR3 length: 16 amino acids. Germline values: CDR1 LNHDA, CDR2 SQIVND (reference sequence). Trimming took 5 bases from V and 0 from J, leaving 14 bases between them. The CDR3 protein is CASSPSSVYSNQPQHF. The CDR3 DNA follows: TGTGCCAGTAGTCCATCGTCGGTGTATAGCAATCAGCCCCAGCATTTT.

This chain connects TRBV5-8 to TRBJ2-2, with D hard to call. V was shortened by 0 bases and J by 2 bases, with 2 bases between the two germline ends. CDR1 and CDR2 from the germline V gene are SGHTS and YDEGEE. The CDR3 covers 13 residues. For the CDR3, the DNA is TGTGCCAGCAGCTTGGTAAACACCGGGGAGCTGTTTTTT. The encoded protein is CASSLVNTGELFF.

The chain couples TRBV6-1 to TRBJ1-6; 7 bases agree with TRBD1. The junction had 0 bases not matched to a gene; V was cut back by 6 bases and J by 7 bases. The CDR3 is 12 residues long. CDR1 is MNHNS and CDR2 is SASEGT in the germline V gene. CDR3 sequence reads: CASSRGNSPLHF. The DNA of the CDR3 is TGTGCCAGCAGCAGGGGGAATTCACCCCTCCACTTT.

In the case of this clone: The sample holds other DNA sequences that translate to the same CDR3. The J gene is TRBJ2-2, the V gene TRBV7-9; a possible D gene is TRBD1 (5 bases). The V and J ends lost 3 bases and 0 bases respectively, with 8 bases between them. The CDR3 has 15 amino acids. The germline V gene has CDR1 SEHNR and CDR2 FQNEAQ (reference sequence). The CDR3 region is CASSLQGSNTGELFF. CDR3 DNA sequence: TGTGCCAGCAGCTTGCAGGGATCGAACACCGGGGAGCTGTTTTTT. The complete variable domain, with remaining parts taken from reference TRBV7-9 and TRBJ2-2, reads DTGVSQNPRHKITKRGQNVTFRCDPISEHNRLYWYRQTLGQGPEFLTYFQNEAQLEKSRLLSDRFSAERPKGSFSTLEIQRTEQGDSAMYLCASSLQGSNTGELFFGEGSRLTVL.

The genes are TRBV28 and TRBJ2-3; 11 bases map to TRBD2. Germline CDR1 MDHEN, CDR2 SYDVKM. The J segment lost 11 bases and the V segment lost 1 base, leaving 8 bases of the junction unmatched. This CDR3 spans 15 amino acids. The CDR3 DNA reads as TGTGCCAGCAGTTTATCCTCCCTTACTAGCGGGGGGCAGTATTTT. Its protein is CASSLSSLTSGGQYF. Filled out from reference TRBV28 and TRBJ2-3, the complete variable domain reads DVKVTQSSRYLVKRTGEKVFLECVQDMDHENMFWYRQDPGLGLRLIYFSYDVKMKEKGDIPEGYSVSREKKERFSLILESASTNQTSMYLCASSLSSLTSGGQYFGPGTRLTVL.

Comments on this clone: Other DNA sequences in this sample translate to the same CDR3. The CDR3: CASSLGEGFYGYTF. The CDR3 DNA reads as TGTGCCAGCAGCTTAGGGGAGGGATTCTATGGCTACACCTTC. The rearrangement joins TRBV11-2 to TRBJ1-2, with D hard to call. The CDR3 length is 14 residues. Deletions cut 1 base from V and 4 bases from J, with 10 bases between. CDR1 and CDR2 (germline): SGHAT, FQNNGV.

With respect to this clone: This sample includes further DNA sequences coding for the same CDR3. The CDR3: CAWSVPGGNTIYF. CDR3 bases: TGTGCCTGGAGTGTCCCGGGGGGAAACACCATATATTTT. The V call is TRBV30, the J call TRBJ1-3; D is unclear. Germline CDR1 and CDR2: GTSNPN and SVGIG (reference sequence). The CDR3 length is 13 residues. V lost 0 bases, J lost 4 bases, and 7 bases lay in between.

J is TRBJ2-5 and V is TRBV21-1; TRBD1 is the table's D call and was not checked against the DNA. TRBV21-1 is shown as a pseudogene. This CDR3 region has 17 residues. The CDR3 region is CASITSTGTGSLWTQYF. As DNA, the CDR3 is TGTGCCAGCATCACATCAACCGGGACAGGGTCGTTATGGACCCAGTACTTC.

This clone was seen once. At the DNA level, this CDR3 is encoded by other sequences in the same sample as well. The rearrangement uses TRBV5-1 and TRBJ1-1; D gene ambiguous. CDR3 size: 14 residues. The V gene's germline CDR1 is SGHRS and CDR2 YFSETQ. V lost 2 bases and J lost 0, with 8 bases in between. The chain's CDR3 is CASSFGELNTEAFF. In nucleotides, the CDR3 is TGCGCCAGCAGCTTCGGAGAATTGAACACTGAAGCTTTCTTT.

The chain couples TRBV7-2 to TRBJ2-7; D tentatively fits TRBD1 or TRBD2 (5 bases each). V dropped 6 bases and J dropped 3 bases, with 12 bases sitting between them. The CDR3 spans 13 residues. In germline, CDR1 is SGHTA, CDR2 FQGNSA. CDR3: CASRGTGNYEQYF. The DNA of the CDR3 is TGTGCCAGCAGGGGGACGGGGAACTACGAGCAGTACTTC.

The rearrangement links TRBV7-6 to TRBJ2-5; TRBD1 matches at 9 bases. The V and J ends lost 5 bases and 4 bases, in that order; junction bases with no gene match: 5. Germline V gives CDR1 SGHVS, CDR2 FNYEAQ. The CDR3 runs 14 residues. In DNA, the CDR3 is TGTGCCAGCAGCCGGACAGGGGAGGTAGAGACCCAGTACTTC. Translating gives CASSRTGEVETQYF.

The V gene is TRBV5-4, the J gene TRBJ2-3; the match to TRBD2 covers 14 bases. CDR3 length equals 17 residues. Germline values: CDR1 SGHNT, CDR2 YYREEE (reference sequence). Trimming removed 4 bases from V and 1 base from J; junction bases left unmatched: 5. The CDR3 DNA reads TGTGCCAGCAGCCAGGGACTAGCGGGGGCTGGCACAGATACGCAGTATTTT. Protein: CASSQGLAGAGTDTQYF. Full variable domain (outside the CDR3, taken from reference TRBV5-4 and TRBJ2-3): ETGVTQSPTHLIKTRGQQVTLRCSSQSGHNTVSWYQQALGQGPQFIFQYYREEENGRGNFPPRFSGLQFPNYSSELNVNALELDDSALYLCASSQGLAGAGTDTQYFGPGTRLTVL.

V and J are TRBV10-3 and TRBJ1-1, with D unclear. This CDR3 spans 14 amino acids. In germline, CDR1 is ENHRY, CDR2 SYGVKD. V lost 6 bases and J lost 0, with 11 bases in between. CDR3 residues: CAISSGLVNTEAFF. The CDR3 bases are TGTGCCATCAGCTCCGGGCTAGTGAACACTGAAGCTTTCTTT.

This chain joins TRBV4-1 and TRBJ2-2, with a weak D call TRBD1 (7 bases). Between the trimmed V and J ends, which lost 3 bases and 4 bases, there was a span of 15 bases. CDR1 is MGHRA, CDR2 YSYEKL, per germline. The CDR3 is 16 amino acids. The CDR3 DNA reads TGCGCCAGCAGCCATCAGGGGGGCGAGAGCACCGGGGAGCTGTTTTTT. Translated, it gives CASSHQGGESTGELFF.

V gene TRBV6-1 combines with J gene TRBJ2-1, with D perhaps given as TRBD1 or TRBD2 (5 bases each). With 2 bases removed from V and 5 bases from J, the gap between germline ends came to 7 bases. CDR3 length: 13 amino acids. CDR1 and CDR2 (germline): MNHNS, SASEGT. The CDR3, as DNA: TGTGCCAGCAGTGAAAGAGGGGACAATGAGCAGTTCTTC. Protein sequence: CASSERGDNEQFF.

The chain joins TRBV6-6 to TRBJ1-2; D unclear. Deletions cut 6 bases from V and 0 bases from J, with 8 bases between. Germline V gene lookup returns CDR1 MNHNY and CDR2 SVGAGI (reference sequence). The CDR3 loop spans 13 amino acids. CDR3 residues: CASRPGSNYGYTF. CDR3 coding DNA: TGTGCCAGCAGACCGGGATCTAACTATGGCTACACCTTC.

The chain employs TRBV5-6 and TRBJ1-2; possible D gene TRBD1, 6 bases. The V and J ends lost 2 bases and 7 bases respectively, with 15 bases between them. Germline-derived CDR1 and CDR2 are SGHDT and YYEEEE. This CDR3 is 14 amino acids long. The chain's CDR3 is CASSFGLGGRGYTF. CDR3 DNA: TGTGCCAGCAGCTTCGGGTTAGGGGGACGTGGCTACACCTTC. Complete variable domain (other parts from reference TRBV5-6 and TRBJ1-2): DAGVTQSPTHLIKTRGQQVTLRCSPKSGHDTVSWYQQALGQGPQFIFQYYEEEERQRGNFPDRFSGHQFPNYSSELNVNALLLGDSALYLCASSFGLGGRGYTFGSGTRLTVV.